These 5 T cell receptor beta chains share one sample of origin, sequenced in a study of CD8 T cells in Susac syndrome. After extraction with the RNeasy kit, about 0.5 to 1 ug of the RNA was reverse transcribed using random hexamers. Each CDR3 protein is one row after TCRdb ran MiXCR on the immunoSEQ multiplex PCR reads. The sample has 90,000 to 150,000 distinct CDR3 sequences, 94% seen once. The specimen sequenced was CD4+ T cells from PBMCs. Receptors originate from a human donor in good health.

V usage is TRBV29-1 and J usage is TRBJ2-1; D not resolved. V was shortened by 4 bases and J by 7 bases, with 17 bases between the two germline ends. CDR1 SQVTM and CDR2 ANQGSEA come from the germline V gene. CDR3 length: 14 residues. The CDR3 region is CSVGYTSYLNEQFF. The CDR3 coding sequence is TGCAGCGTTGGGTACACAAGTTACCTTAATGAGCAGTTCTTC.

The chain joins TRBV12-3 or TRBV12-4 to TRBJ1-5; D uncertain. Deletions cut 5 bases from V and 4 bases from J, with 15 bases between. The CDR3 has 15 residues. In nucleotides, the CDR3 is TGTGCCAGCAGTCCTTTGGCGGGGAGAAATCAGCCCCAGCATTTT. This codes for CASSPLAGRNQPQHF.

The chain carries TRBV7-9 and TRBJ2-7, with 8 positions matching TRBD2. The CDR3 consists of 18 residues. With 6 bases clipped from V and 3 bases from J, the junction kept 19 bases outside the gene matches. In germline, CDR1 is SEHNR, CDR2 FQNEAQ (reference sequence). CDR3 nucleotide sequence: TGTGCCAGCAGTTTTATCCGGGACGAGGCGGGGGGAAGCTACGAGCAGTACTTC. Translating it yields CASSFIRDEAGGSYEQYF.

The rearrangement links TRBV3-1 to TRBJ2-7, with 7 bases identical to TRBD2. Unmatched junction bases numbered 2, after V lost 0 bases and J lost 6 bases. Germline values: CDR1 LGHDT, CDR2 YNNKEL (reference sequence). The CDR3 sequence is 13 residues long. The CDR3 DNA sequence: TGTGCCAGCAGCCAAGAGGGAGGGCCCGAGCAGTACTTC. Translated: CASSQEGGPEQYF.

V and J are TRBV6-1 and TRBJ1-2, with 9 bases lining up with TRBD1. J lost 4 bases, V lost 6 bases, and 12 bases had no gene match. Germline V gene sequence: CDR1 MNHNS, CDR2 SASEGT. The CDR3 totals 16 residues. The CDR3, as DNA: TGTGCCAGCAGGACTCCCGGGACAGGGAATCGCTATGGCTACACCTTC. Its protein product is CASRTPGTGNRYGYTF.